This TCR beta chain was documented in a study of OX40 agonist ivuxolimab in advanced cancers. Overall study context: With a range of roughly 20 to 80, age averaged roughly 60 years, and nearly 85% were male. General study findings and limits: Relative to CD4+ cells, CD8+ T cells on average had more expanded clones.

Produced via immunoSEQ multiplex PCR; TCRdb's table is partial and in-frame only. This sample carries around 60,000 clones, around nine tenths of them seen once, and the ten largest clones take 15% to 20%. Trimming removed 2 bases from V and 3 bases from J, with 8 bases in between. The germline V gene encodes CDR1 MDHEN and CDR2 SYDVKM. The CDR3 runs to 13 residues. Systemic immunosuppression or a history of autoimmune disease excluded patients. As regards this clone: What it binds is unknown.

Sequenced here: CD4+ or CD8+ T cells sorted from blood, sampled in a trial of the OX40 agonist ivuxolimab. The rearrangement links TRBV28 to TRBJ2-7; D remains ambiguous. This sequence originates from an adult with an advanced solid tumor such as melanoma, head and neck, liver or kidney cancer. The CDR3 DNA follows: TGTGCCAGCAGTTTAGGCGGCTACTACGAGCAGTACTTC. Its protein is CASSLGGYYEQYF.